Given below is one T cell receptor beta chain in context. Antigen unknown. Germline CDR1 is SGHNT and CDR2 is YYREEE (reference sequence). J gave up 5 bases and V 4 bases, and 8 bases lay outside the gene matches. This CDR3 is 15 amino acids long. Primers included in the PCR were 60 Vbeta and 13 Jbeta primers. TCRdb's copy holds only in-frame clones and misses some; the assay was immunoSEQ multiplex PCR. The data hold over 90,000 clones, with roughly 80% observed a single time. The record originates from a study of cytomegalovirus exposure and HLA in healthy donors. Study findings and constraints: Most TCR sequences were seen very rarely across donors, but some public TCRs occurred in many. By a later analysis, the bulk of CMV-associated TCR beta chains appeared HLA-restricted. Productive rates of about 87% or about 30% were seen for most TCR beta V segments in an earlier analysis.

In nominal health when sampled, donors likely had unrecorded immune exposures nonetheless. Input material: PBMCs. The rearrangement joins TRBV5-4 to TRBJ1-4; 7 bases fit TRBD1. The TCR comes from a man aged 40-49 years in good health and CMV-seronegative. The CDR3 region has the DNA TGTGCCAGCAGCACAGGGACAGATGGAAATGAAAAACTGTTTTTT. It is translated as CASSTGTDGNEKLFF.